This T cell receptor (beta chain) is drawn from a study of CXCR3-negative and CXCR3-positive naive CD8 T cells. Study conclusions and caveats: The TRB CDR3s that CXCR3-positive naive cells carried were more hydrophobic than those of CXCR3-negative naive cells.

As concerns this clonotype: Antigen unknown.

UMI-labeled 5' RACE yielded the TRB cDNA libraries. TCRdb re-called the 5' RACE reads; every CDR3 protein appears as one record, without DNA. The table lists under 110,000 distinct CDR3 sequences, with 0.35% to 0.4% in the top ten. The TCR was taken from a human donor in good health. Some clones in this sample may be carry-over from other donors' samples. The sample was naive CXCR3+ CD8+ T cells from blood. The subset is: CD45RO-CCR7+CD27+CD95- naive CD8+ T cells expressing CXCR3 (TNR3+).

The CDR3 sequence is CSVYWDSERVGEQFF. The chain links TRBV29-1 to TRBJ2-1; with no DNA, the TCRdb D assignment of TRBD1 cannot be verified. Germline values: CDR1 SQVTM, CDR2 ANQGSEA. The CDR3 is 15 residues long.